Listed below are T cell receptor beta chains from one sample, sequenced in a study of radiotherapy plus CTLA-4 blockade in lung cancer. Sequencing was performed with immunoSEQ multiplex PCR; in TCRdb, only in-frame clones are kept and a portion is missing. This table holds about 38,000 clones, 70% to 75% found once. This specimen consisted of peripheral blood, obtained from a patient treated with radiotherapy plus ipilimumab. Receptors were obtained from a human donor with non-small cell lung cancer who had stable disease on radiotherapy plus ipilimumab. CDR3s leave out the opening cysteine and the closing phenylalanine or tryptophan.

V gene	CDR3 length	J gene	CDR3 protein
TRBV5-1	13	TRBJ2-2	ASSLEGGSTGELF
TRBV9	10	TRBJ2-2	ASSADTGELF
TRBV7-2	11	TRBJ1-5	ASSSTGMGPQH
TRBV29-1	12	TRBJ1-1	SVVGDRPNTEAF
TRBV5-1	12	TRBJ1-1	ASSFTGTGTEAF
TRBV2	13	TRBJ1-2	ASSETGQGSYGYT
TRBV7-2	11	TRBJ2-5	ASSWRIQETQY
TRBV6-5	11	TRBJ2-7	ASWTSSSYEQY
TRBV7-6	15	TRBJ2-2	ASSLETGAFRTGELF
TRBV7-9	15	TRBJ1-4	ASSSPFGQSGNEKLF
TRBV27	11	TRBJ2-5	ASSRRAGETQY
TRBV5-1	13	TRBJ2-2	ASSRQVSNTGELF
TRBV12-5	10	TRBJ2-3	ASQASTDTQY
TRBV27	10	TRBJ2-7	ASSFPRGEQY
TRBV14	14	TRBJ1-2	ASSQDPQGRGYGYT
TRBV16	16	TRBJ1-2	ASIGRGPSGGYNYGYT
TRBV9	11	TRBJ2-7	ASSRDDSYEQY
TRBV6-1	13	TRBJ1-1	ASSPLGQGSTEAF
TRBV14	13	TRBJ1-1	ASSPYGGLLTEAF
TRBV28	14	TRBJ2-7	ASSAPLAGISYEQY
TRBV7-2	13	TRBJ2-5	ASSPSSTRQETQY
TRBV30	11	TRBJ2-6	ASDSSGANVLT
TRBV4-1	13	TRBJ1-2	ASSQGQGDNYGYT
TRBV7-9	11	TRBJ1-1	ASSYGTLAEAF
TRBV29-1	13	TRBJ1-1	SVAKGTGGNTEAF
TRBV15	9	TRBJ1-1	ATKRDTEAF
TRBV19	11	TRBJ2-7	ASSREQGYEQY
TRBV18	11	TRBJ2-5	ASSPGFQETQY
TRBV6-5	12	TRBJ1-3	ASSYRAGGNTIY
TRBV11-3	14	TRBJ1-6	ASSFNIAGNNSPLH
TRBV7-2	13	TRBJ2-1	ASSLEGRGYNEQF
TRBV6-5	12	TRBJ2-3	ASRTSGSTDTQY